This T cell receptor (beta chain) was retrieved from a study of Graves' ophthalmopathy and Graves' hyperthyroidism. If patients had other autoimmune diseases, uncontrolled infections, pregnancy or lactation, they were excluded. CDR3 length: 15 amino acids. V was clipped by 6 bases and J by 7 bases; unmatched bases: 16. Germline CDR1 is DFQATT and CDR2 is SNEGSKA (reference sequence). Study results and caveats: A 13-signature model separated ophthalmopathy from stable hyperthyroidism, about 90% sensitivity, roughly 81% specificity. The model forecast ophthalmopathy progression, reaching 60% to 71% sensitivity and roughly 72% specificity.

Concerning this clonotype: Its antigen is unknown.

Amplification from RNA transcripts yielded the TCR beta CDR3 regions. The first round was an RT-PCR with HTBI primers, and the second round was a multiplex PCR. TCRdb re-called the multiplex PCR reads through MiXCR, storing one row per CDR3 protein. This sample yields about 500,000 distinct CDR3 sequences, of which 35% to 40% are seen a single time; about 4% belongs to the top ten. Specimen: peripheral blood or thyroid tissue (not recorded which). The J gene is TRBJ2-7, the V gene TRBV20-1, with 9 positions matching TRBD2. The clonotype was recovered from an adult man with Graves' hyperthyroidism. DNA for the CDR3: TGCAGTGCCTACGTACTAGCGGGCTCCTACAATGAGCAGTACTTC. Protein sequence: CSAYVLAGSYNEQYF.